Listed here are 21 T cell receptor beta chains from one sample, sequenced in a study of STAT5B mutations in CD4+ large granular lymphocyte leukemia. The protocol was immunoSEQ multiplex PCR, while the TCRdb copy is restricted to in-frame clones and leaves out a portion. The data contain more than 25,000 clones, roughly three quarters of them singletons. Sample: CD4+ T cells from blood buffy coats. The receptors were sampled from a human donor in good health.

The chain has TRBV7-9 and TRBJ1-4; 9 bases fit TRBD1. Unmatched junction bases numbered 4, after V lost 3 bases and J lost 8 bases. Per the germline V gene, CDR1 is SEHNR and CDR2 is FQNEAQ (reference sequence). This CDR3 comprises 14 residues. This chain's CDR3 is CASSLDRGNEKLFF. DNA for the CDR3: TGTGCCAGCAGCTTGGACAGGGGAAACGAAAAACTGTTTTTT.

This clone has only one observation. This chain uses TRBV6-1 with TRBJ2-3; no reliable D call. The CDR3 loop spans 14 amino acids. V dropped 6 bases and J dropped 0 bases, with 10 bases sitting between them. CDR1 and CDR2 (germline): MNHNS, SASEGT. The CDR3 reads CASRVSTSTDTQYF. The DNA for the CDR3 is TGTGCCAGCAGGGTCAGTACTAGCACAGATACGCAGTATTTT.

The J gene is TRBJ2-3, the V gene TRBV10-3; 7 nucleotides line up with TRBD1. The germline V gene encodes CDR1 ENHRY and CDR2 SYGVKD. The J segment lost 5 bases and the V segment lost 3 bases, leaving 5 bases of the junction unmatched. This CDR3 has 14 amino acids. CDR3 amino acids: CAISEGGQGDTQYF. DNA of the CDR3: TGTGCCATCAGTGAAGGGGGCCAGGGAGATACGCAGTATTTT.

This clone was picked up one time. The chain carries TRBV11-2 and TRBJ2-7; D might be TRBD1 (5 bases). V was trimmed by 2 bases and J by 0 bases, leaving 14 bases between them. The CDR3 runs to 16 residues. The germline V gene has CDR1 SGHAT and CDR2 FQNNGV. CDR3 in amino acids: CASSLFQGGYSYEQYF. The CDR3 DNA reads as TGTGCCAGCAGCTTATTTCAGGGTGGATACTCCTACGAGCAGTACTTC.

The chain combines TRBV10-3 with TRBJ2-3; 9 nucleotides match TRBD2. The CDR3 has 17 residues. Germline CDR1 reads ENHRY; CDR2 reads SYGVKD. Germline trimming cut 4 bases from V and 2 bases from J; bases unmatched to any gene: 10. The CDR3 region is CAISVKGSGGPTDTQYF. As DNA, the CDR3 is TGTGCCATCAGTGTGAAGGGGAGCGGGGGGCCCACAGATACGCAGTATTTT.

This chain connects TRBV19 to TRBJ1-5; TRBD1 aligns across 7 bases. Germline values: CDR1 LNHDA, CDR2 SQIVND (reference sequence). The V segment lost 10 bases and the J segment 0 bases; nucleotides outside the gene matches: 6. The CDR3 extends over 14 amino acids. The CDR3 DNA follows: TGTGCCACCGCGGACAGGAATAGCAATCAGCCCCAGCATTTT. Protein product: CATADRNSNQPQHF.

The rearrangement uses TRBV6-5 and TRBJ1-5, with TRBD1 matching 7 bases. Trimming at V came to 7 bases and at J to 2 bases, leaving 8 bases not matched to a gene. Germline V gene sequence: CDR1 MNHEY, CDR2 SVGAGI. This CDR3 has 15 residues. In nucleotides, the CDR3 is TGTGCCAGCAAAATCCAGGGGGTCGGCAATCAGCCCCAGCATTTT. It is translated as CASKIQGVGNQPQHF.

The CDR3 region is CASSIGQGMEETQYF. DNA for the CDR3: TGTGCCAGCAGTATTGGACAGGGTATGGAAGAGACCCAGTACTTC. The chain joins TRBV11-3 to TRBJ2-5; 8 bases align to TRBD1. This CDR3 is 15 amino acids long. Germline CDR1 is SGHNT and CDR2 is YENEEA. V lost 6 bases, J lost 3 bases, and 9 bases stayed unmatched.

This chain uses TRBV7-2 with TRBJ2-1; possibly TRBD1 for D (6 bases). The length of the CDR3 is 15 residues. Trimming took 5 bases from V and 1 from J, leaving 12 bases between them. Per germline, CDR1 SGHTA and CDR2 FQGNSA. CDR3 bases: TGTGCCAGCAGCCCGAAGACAGGTTCCTACAATGAGCAGTTCTTC. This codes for CASSPKTGSYNEQFF.

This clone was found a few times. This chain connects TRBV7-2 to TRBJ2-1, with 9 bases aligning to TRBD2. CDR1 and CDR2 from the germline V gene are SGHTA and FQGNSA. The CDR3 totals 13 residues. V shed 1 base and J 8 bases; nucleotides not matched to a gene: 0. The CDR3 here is CASSLVAGDEQFF. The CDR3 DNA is TGTGCCAGCAGCTTAGTAGCGGGGGATGAGCAGTTCTTC.

The CDR3 is CASSQVSGGAADTQYF. CDR3 in DNA: TGCGCCAGCAGCCAAGTTAGCGGGGGGGCCGCAGATACGCAGTATTTT. The chain joins TRBV4-1 to TRBJ2-3, with 11 bases identical to TRBD2. After removal of 1 base from V and 4 bases from J, the junction contained 4 bases not matched to a gene. CDR1 and CDR2 from the germline V gene are MGHRA and YSYEKL. The CDR3 extends over 16 amino acids.

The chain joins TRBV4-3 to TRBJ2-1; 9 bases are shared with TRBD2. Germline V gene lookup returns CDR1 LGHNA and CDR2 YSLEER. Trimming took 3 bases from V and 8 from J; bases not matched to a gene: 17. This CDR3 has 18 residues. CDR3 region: CASSHNKDPSGDSYEQFF. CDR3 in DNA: TGCGCCAGCAGCCACAATAAGGATCCTAGCGGGGATAGCTATGAGCAGTTCTTC.

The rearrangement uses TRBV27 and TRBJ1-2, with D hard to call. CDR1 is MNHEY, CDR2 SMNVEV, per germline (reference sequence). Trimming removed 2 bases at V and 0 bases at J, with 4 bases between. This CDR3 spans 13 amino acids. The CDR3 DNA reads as TGTGCCAGCAGTTTAAGGGCTAACTATGGCTACACCTTC. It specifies CASSLRANYGYTF.

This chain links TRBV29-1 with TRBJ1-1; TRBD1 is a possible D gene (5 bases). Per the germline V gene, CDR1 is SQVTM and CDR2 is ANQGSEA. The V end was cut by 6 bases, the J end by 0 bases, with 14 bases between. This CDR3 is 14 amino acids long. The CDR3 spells CSVSGTTVNTEAFF. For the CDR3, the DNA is TGCAGCGTGTCAGGGACTACAGTGAACACTGAAGCTTTCTTT.

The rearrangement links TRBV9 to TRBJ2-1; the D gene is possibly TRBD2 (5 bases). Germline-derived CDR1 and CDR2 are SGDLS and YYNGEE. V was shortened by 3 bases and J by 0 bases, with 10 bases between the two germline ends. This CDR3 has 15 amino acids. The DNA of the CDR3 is TGTGCCAGCAGCGCAGAGGGCAGCTCCTACAATGAGCAGTTCTTC. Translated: CASSAEGSSYNEQFF.

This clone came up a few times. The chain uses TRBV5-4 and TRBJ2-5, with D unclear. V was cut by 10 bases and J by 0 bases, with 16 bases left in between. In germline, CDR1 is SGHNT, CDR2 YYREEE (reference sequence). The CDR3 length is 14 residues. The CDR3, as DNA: TGTGCCTTTTTCGAGCTAAGCGACCAAGAGACCCAGTACTTC. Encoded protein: CAFFELSDQETQYF.

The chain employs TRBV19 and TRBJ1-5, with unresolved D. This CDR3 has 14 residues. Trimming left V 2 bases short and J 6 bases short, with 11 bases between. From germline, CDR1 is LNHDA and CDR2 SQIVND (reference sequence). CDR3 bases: TGTGCCAGTAGTATAACAGAGTGGAGTCAGCCCCAGCATTTT. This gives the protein CASSITEWSQPQHF.

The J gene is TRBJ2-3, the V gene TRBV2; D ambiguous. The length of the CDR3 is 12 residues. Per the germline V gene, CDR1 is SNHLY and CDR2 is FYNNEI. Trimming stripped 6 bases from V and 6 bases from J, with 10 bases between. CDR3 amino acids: CASRTNADTQYF. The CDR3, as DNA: TGTGCCAGCAGGACAAACGCGGATACGCAGTATTTT.

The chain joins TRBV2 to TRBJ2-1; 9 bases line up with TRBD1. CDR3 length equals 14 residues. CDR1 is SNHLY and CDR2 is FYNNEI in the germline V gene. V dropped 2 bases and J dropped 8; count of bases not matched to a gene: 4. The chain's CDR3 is CASSERTGVDEQFF. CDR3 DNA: TGTGCCAGCAGTGAAAGGACAGGGGTGGATGAGCAGTTCTTC.

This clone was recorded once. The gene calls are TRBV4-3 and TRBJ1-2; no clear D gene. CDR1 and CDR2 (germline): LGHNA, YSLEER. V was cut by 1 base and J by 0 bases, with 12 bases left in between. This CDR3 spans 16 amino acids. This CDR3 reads CASSQGLKGANYGYTF. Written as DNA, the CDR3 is TGCGCCAGCAGCCAAGGTCTAAAAGGAGCTAACTATGGCTACACCTTC.

The chain's CDR3 is CASSREGQLNTEAFF. The DNA for the CDR3 is TGTGCCAGCTCAAGGGAGGGACAGCTGAACACTGAAGCTTTCTTT. The V and J genes are TRBV18 and TRBJ1-1; 7 positions agree with TRBD1. The junction had 6 bases not matched to a gene; V was cut back by 5 bases and J by 0 bases. Germline-derived CDR1 and CDR2 are KGHSH and LQKENI. The CDR3 has 15 residues.